This TCR beta chain was sequenced during a study of human T cells and chemical hapten exposure. As for the study in general: Variation in per-sample TCR yields came mainly from small pooled library volume differences.

For this clonotype: The antigen remains unidentified.

General study results and limits: Patch test score was positively correlated with the counts of TCRs that had expanded at PT1.

Within the library, unique molecular identifiers were attached to each individual cDNA molecule. Authors' analysis steps: There were a median of roughly 100,000 TCRs per sample, with a range from 23,224 to 690,600. From the RACE reads, TCRdb called clonotypes with MiXCR, one entry per CDR3 protein. It is TCRdb's table, rather than the study itself, that gives the V and J calls and clone size. The table lists approximately 50,000 distinct CDR3 sequences, around 11% of them singletons. This CDR3 contains 12 residues. The germline gives CDR1 SQVTM, CDR2 ANQGSEA. V lost 5 bases and J 1 base, leaving 9 bases between the germline ends. Time point indicated: pre-sensitization, week 0. As for treatment: therapeutic diphenylcyclopropenone sensitization with weekly scalp DPC.

This clonotype originated in a woman aged 35 to 49 with alopecia areata. Some clones in this sample may be carry-over from other donors' samples. V and J are TRBV29-1 and TRBJ2-7, with D maybe TRBD1 (6 bases). Material: whole blood, obtained in connection with sensitization to the hapten diphenylcyclopropenone (DPC). The CDR3 DNA sequence: TGCAGCGTTCGCAGGGGATCCTACGAGCAGTACTTC. Its protein product is CSVRRGSYEQYF.